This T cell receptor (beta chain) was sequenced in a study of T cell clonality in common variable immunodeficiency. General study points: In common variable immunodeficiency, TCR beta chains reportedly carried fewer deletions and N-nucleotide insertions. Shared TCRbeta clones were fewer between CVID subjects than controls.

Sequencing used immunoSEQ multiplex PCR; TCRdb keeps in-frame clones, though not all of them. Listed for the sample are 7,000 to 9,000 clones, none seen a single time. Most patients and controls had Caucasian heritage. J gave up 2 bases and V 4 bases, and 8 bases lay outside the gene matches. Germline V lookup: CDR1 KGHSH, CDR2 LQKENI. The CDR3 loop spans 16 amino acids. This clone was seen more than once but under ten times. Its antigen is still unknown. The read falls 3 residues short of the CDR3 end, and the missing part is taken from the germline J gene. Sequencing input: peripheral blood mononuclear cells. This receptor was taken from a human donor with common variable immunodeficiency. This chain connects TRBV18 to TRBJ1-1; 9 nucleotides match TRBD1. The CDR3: CASSHRDREVNTEAFF. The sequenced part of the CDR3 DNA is TGTGCCAGCTCACACCGGGACAGGGAGGTAAACACTGAA.